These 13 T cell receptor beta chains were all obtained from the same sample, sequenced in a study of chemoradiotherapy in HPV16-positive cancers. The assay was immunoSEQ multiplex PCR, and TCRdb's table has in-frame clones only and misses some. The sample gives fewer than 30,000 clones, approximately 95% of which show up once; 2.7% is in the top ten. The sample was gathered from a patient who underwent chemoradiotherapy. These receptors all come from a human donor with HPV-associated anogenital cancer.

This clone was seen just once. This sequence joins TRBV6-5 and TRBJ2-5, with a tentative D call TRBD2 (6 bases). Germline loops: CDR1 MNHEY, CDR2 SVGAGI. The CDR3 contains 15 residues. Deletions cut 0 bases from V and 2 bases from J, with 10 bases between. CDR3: CASSYSGTVQETQYF. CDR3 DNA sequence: TGTGCCAGCAGTTACTCCGGGACTGTTCAAGAGACCCAGTACTTC.

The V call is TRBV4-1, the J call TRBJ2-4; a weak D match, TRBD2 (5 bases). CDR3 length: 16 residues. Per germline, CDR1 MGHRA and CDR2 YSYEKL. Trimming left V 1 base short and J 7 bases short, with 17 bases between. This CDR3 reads CASSQVTPGGRNIQYF. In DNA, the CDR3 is TGCGCCAGCAGCCAAGTCACCCCCGGAGGTAGGAACATTCAGTACTTC.

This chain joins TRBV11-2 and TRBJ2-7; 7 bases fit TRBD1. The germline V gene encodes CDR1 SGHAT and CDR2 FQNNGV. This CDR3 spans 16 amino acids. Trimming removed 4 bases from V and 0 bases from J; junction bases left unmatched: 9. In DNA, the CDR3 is TGTGCCAGCAGCTCCGTTACAGGGGCCCCCTCCTACGAGCAGTACTTC. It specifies CASSSVTGAPSYEQYF.

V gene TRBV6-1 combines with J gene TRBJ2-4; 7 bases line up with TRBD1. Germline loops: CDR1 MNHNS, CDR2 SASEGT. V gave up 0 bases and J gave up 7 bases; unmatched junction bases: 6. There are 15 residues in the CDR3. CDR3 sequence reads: CASSEATDRWNIQYF. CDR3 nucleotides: TGTGCCAGCAGTGAAGCGACGGACAGGTGGAACATTCAGTACTTC.

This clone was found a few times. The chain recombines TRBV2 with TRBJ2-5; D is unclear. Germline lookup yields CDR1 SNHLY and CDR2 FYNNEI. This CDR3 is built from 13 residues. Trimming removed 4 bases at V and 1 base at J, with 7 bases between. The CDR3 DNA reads TGTGCCAGCAGTGGGAAAGTCCAAGAGACCCAGTACTTC. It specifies CASSGKVQETQYF. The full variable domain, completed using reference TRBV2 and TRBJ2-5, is EPEVTQTPSHQVTQMGQEVILRCVPISNHLYFYWYRQILGQKVEFLVSFYNNEISEKSEIFDDQFSVERPDGSNFTLKIRSTKLEDSAMYFCASSGKVQETQYFGPGTRLLVL.

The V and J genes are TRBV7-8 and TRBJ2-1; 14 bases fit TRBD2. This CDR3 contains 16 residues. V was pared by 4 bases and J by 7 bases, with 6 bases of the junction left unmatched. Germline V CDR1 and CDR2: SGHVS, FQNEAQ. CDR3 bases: TGTGCCAGCAGCTCTACCGGGACTAGCGGGAGTAATGAGCAGTTCTTC. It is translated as CASSSTGTSGSNEQFF.

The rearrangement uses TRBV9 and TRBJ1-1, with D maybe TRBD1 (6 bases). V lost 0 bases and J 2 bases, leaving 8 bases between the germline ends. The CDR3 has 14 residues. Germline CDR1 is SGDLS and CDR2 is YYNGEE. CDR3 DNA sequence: TGTGCCAGCAGCGTAGGGGGGGCTAACACTGAAGCTTTCTTT. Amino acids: CASSVGGANTEAFF.

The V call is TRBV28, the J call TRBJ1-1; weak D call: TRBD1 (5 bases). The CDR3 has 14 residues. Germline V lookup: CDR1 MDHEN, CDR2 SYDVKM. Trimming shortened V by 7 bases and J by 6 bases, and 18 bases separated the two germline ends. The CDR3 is CASIKGGGVPEAFF. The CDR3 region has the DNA TGTGCCAGCATCAAAGGCGGGGGGGTTCCTGAAGCTTTCTTT.

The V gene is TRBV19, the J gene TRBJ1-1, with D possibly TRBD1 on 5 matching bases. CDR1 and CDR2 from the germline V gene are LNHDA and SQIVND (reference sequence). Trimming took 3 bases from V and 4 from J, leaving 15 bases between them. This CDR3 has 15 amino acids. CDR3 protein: CASSMGVMVGTEAFF. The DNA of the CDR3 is TGTGCCAGTAGTATGGGGGTGATGGTGGGCACTGAAGCTTTCTTT.

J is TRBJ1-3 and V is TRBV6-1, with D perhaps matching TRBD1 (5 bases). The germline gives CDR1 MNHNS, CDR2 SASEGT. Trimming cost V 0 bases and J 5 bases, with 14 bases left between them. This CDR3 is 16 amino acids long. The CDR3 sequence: CASSEARQGARNTIYF. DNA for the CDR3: TGTGCCAGCAGTGAAGCGCGGCAGGGAGCCAGAAACACCATATATTTT.

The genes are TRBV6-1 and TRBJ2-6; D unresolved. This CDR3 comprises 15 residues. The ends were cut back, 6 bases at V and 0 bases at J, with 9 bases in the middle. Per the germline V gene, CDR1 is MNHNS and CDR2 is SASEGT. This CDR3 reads CASSPEDSGANVLTF. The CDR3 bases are TGTGCCAGCAGCCCAGAAGACTCTGGGGCCAACGTCCTGACTTTC.

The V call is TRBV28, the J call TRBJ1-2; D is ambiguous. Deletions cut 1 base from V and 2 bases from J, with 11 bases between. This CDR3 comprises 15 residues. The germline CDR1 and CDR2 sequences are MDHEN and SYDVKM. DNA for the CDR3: TGTGCCAGCAGTTTATTAAGCGGCAGCAACTATGGCTACACCTTC. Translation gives CASSLLSGSNYGYTF.

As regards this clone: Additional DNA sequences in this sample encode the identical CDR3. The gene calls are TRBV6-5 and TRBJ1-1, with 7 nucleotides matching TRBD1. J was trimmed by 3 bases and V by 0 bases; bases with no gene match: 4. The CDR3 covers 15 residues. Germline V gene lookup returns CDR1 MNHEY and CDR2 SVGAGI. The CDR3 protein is CASSYSRQGDTEAFF. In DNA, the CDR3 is TGTGCCAGCAGTTACTCTAGGCAGGGGGACACTGAAGCTTTCTTT.